This TCR beta chain comes out of a study of CD8 T cells in Susac syndrome. General study findings and limits: The TCR sequencing and HLA analysis in the study involved a relatively small number of individuals, as the study acknowledged.

Sequencing of TCR beta was performed on blood CD8+ and CD4+ T cells. The TEMRA cells underwent FACS enrichment, while the CD8+ and CD4+ T cells underwent negative isolation. It was with random hexamers that roughly 0.45 to 1 ug RNA was reverse transcribed. Amplification of TCR beta CDR3 spanned 54 Vbeta and 13 Jbeta via immunoSEQ multiplex PCR. MiXCR was run by TCRdb on the immunoSEQ multiplex PCR reads, yielding one entry per CDR3 protein. Of 100,000 to 150,000 distinct CDR3 sequences listed, around 96% are singletons. Losses at the gene ends were 5 bases for V and 0 bases for J; bases not matched to a gene: 6. The CDR3 loop spans 15 amino acids. As regards this clonotype: Its antigen remains unknown.

The genes are TRBV12-3 or TRBV12-4 and TRBJ2-5; 7 bases match TRBD1. This clonotype originated in a human donor in good health. Sequencing was carried out using CD4+ T cells from PBMCs. CDR3 DNA: TGTGCCAGCAGTCCAGCGACAGGGTACCAAGAGACCCAGTACTTC. Translated: CASSPATGYQETQYF.